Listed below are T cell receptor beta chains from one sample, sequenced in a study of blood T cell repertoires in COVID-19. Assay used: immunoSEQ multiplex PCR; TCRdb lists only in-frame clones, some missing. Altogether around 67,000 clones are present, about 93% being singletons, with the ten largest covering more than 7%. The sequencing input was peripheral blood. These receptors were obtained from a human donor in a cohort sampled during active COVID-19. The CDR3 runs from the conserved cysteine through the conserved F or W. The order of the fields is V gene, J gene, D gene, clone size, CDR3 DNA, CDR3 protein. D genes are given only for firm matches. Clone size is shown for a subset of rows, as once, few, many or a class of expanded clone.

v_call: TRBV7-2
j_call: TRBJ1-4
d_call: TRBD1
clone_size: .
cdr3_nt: TGTGCCAGCAGCATCCGACAGGGACCGAATGAAAAACTGTTTTTT
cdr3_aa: CASSIRQGPNEKLFF

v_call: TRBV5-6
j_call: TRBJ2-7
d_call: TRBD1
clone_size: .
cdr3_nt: TGTGCCAGCAGCCCGGACAGGGGGACCAATTTTGTGGAGCAGTACTTC
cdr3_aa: CASSPDRGTNFVEQYF

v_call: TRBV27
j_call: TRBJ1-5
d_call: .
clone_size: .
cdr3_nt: TGTGCCAGCAGTTATACGTGGGGGGAAGGCAATCAGCCCCAGCATTTT
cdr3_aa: CASSYTWGEGNQPQHF

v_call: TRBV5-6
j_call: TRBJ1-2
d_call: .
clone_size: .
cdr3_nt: TGTGCCAGCAGCTTAACGGCAGGATATAACTATGGCTACACCTTC
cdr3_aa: CASSLTAGYNYGYTF

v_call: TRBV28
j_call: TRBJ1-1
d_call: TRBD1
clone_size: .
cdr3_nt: TGTGCCAGCAGACCCTTGGTCCCCCCGACAGGGTCAGCCACTGAAGCTTTCTTT
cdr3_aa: CASRPLVPPTGSATEAFF

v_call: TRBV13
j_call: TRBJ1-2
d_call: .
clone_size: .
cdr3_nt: TGTGCCAGCGGGGAAGGGAGAAACTTTGGGTATGGCTACACCTTC
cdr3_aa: CASGEGRNFGYGYTF

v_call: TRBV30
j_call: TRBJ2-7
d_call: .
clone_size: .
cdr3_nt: TGTGCCTGGAGTGGTGGGACACCCTACGAGCAGTACTTC
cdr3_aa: CAWSGGTPYEQYF

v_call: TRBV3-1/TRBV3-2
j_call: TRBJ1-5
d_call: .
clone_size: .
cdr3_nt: TGTGCCAGCAGCCAAGATACGCGGGAACAGCCCCAGCATTTT
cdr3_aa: CASSQDTREQPQHF

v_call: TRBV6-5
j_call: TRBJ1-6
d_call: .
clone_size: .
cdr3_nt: TGTGCCAGCAGTTCGGCCAGGGATTCACCCCTCCACTTT
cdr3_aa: CASSSARDSPLHF

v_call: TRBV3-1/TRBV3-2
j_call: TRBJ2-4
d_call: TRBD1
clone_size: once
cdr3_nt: TGTGCCAGCAGCCAAAGGGGGCTTGATACGAAAAACATTCAGTACTTC
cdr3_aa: CASSQRGLDTKNIQYF

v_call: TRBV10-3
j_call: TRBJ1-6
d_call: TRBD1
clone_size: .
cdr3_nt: TGTGCCATCAGTGGTACAGGGGGGAGTGATTCACCCCTCCACTTT
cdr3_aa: CAISGTGGSDSPLHF

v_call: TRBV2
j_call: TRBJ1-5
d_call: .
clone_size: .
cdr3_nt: TGTGCCAGCAACCGCCTGGGCGGGGGCAATCAGCCCCAGCATTTT
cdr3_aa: CASNRLGGGNQPQHF

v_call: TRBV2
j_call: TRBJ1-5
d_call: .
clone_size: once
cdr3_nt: TGTGCCAGCGGGGGGGCGTTGGGACCGAATCAGCCCCAGCATTTT
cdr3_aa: CASGGALGPNQPQHF

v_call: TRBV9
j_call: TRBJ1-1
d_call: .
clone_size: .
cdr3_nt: TGTGCCAGCAGCGTAGATTGGGGGGGTACGACTGAAGCTTTCTTT
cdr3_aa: CASSVDWGGTTEAFF

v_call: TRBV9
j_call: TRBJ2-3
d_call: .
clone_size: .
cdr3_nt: TGTGCCAGCAGCCCCGTGGGACTTTCCACAGATACGCAGTATTTT
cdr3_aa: CASSPVGLSTDTQYF

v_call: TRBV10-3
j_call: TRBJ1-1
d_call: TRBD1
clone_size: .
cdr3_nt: TGTGCCATCAGTGAGCCCTACAGGGGGCTGAACACTGAAGCTTTCTTT
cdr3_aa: CAISEPYRGLNTEAFF

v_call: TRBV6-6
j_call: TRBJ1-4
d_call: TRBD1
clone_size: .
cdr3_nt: TGTGCCAGCAGTTACGGAAGGGACAGTAATGAAAAACTGTTTTTT
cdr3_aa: CASSYGRDSNEKLFF

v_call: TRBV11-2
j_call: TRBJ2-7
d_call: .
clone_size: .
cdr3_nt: TGTGCCAGCAGCCTTAGGGCCGGCCAGGGGCTGGGGGAGCAGTACTTC
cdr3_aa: CASSLRAGQGLGEQYF

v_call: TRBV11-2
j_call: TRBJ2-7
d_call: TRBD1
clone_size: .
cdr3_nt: TGTGCCAGCACCGCGAGGGACAGGGACTACGAGCAGTACTTC
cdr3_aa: CASTARDRDYEQYF

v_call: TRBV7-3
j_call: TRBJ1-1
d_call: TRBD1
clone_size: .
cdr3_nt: TGTGCCAGCAGCCTCGGGACAGGGGGAAACACTGAAGCTTTCTTT
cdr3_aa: CASSLGTGGNTEAFF

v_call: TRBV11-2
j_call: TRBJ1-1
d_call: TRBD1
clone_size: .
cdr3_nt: TGTGCCAGCAGCTTCCACCATTCGACAGGGGGAAGTTTGAACACTGAAGCTTTCTTT
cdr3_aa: CASSFHHSTGGSLNTEAFF

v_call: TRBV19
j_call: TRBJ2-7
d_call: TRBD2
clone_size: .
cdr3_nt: TGTGCCAGTAGTCCTAGCGGGGGGGCGTACGAGCAGTACTTC
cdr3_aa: CASSPSGGAYEQYF

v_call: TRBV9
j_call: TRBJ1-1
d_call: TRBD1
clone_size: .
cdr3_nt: TGTGCCAGCAGCGAAGGGACAGGGAATAGAGGAGAAGCTTTCTTT
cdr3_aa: CASSEGTGNRGEAFF

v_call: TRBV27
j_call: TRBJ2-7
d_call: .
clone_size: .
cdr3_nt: TGTGCCAGCAGCCAAGTCGGACTATACTACGAGCAGTACTTC
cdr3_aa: CASSQVGLYYEQYF

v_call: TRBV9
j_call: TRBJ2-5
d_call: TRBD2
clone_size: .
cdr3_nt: TGTGCCAGCAGCGTATCCGGGACTAGCGGAGCCCTGGGGGAGACCCAGTACTTC
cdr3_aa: CASSVSGTSGALGETQYF

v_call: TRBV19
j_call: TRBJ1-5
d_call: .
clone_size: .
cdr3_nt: TGTGCCAGTAGTATCGCCCGCAGGTTGGCCTTCGGCAATCAGCCCCAGCATTTT
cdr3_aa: CASSIARRLAFGNQPQHF

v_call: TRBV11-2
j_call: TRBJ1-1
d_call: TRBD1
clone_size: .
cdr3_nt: TGTGCCAGCAGCTCGGGACAGGGGGCATTTAGGGCTTTCTTT
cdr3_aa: CASSSGQGAFRAFF

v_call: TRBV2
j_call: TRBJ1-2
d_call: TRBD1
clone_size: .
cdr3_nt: TGTGCCAGCAGCCCCCAGACAGGGGACTATGGCTACACCTTC
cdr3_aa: CASSPQTGDYGYTF

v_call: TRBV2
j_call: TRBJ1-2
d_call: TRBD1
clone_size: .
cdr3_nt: TGTGCCAGCAGACAGGGGGCGGCTAGCTCTGGCTACACCTTC
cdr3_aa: CASRQGAASSGYTF

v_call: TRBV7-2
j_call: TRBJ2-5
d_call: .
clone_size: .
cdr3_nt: TGTGCCAGCAGCTCCGAGTATAGCCAGTACTTC
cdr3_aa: CASSSEYSQYF

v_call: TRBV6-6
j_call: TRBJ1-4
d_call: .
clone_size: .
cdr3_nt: TGTGCCAGCAGTTACTCGAGCCCTAATGAAAAACTGTTTTTT
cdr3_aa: CASSYSSPNEKLFF

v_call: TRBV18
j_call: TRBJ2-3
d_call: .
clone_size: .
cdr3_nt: TGTGCCAGCTCACCAGTCCGGACAGGCACAGATACGCAGTATTTT
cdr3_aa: CASSPVRTGTDTQYF

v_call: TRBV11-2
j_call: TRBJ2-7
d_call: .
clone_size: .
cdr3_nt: TGTGCCAGCAGCTTCGGGCGGCGGGGCCTTTCCTACGAGCAGTACTTC
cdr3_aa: CASSFGRRGLSYEQYF

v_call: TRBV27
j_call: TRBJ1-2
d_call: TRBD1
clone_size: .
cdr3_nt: TGTGCCAGCGGGGGGACAGGCTATGGCTACACCTTC
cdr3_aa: CASGGTGYGYTF

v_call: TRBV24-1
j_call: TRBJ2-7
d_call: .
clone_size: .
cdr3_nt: TGTGCCACCAGTGATTTGACGCCAGGCATCTACGAGCAGTACTTC
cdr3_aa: CATSDLTPGIYEQYF

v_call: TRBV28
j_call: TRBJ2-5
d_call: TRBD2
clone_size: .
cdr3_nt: TGTGCCAGCACCAATCCGGGACTAGCGGGGGGAACAGAGACCCAGTACTTC
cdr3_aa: CASTNPGLAGGTETQYF

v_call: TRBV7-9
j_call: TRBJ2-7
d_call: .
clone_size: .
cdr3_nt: TGTGCCAGCAGCTTACAGTCCTACGAGCAGTACTTC
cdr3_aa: CASSLQSYEQYF

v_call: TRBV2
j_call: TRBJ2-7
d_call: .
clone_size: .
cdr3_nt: TGTGCCAGCAGTGAAGAGGGGGCGGGGGAGCAGTACTTC
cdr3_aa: CASSEEGAGEQYF

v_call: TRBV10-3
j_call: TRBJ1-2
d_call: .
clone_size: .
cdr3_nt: TGTGCCATCAGTGAGTCGGCAGGGGATAGGGACTATGGCTACACCTTC
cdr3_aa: CAISESAGDRDYGYTF

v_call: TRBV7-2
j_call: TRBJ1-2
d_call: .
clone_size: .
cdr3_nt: TGTGCCAGCACCTTCACCCGAGCCATCTATGGCTACACCTTC
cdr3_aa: CASTFTRAIYGYTF

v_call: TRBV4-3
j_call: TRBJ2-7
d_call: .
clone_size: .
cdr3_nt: TGCGCCAGCAGCCAAGATCCGGCTAGTTCTTGGGAGCAGTACTTC
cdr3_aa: CASSQDPASSWEQYF

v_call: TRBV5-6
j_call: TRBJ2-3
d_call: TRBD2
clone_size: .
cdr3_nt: TGTGCCAGCAGCTTCCTAGCGGGGGGCACAGATACGCAGTATTTT
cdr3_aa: CASSFLAGGTDTQYF

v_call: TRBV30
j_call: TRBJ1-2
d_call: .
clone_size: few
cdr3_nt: TGTGCCTGGAGTGTACGCCAAAGCGTGGTTGGCTATGGCTACACCTTC
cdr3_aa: CAWSVRQSVVGYGYTF

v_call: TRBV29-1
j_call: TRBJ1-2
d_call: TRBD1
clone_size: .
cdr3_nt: TGCAGCGTCGTCAGGGGGCTGGAGGGCTACACCTTC
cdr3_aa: CSVVRGLEGYTF

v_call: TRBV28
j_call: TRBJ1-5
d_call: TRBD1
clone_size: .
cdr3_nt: TGTGCCAGCAGACGACAGGGTCGGGGTCAGCCCCAGCATTTT
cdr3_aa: CASRRQGRGQPQHF

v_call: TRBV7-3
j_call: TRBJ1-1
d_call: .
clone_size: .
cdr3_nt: TGTGCCAGCAGCTTAACGCGCAACACTGAAGCTTTCTTT
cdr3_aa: CASSLTRNTEAFF